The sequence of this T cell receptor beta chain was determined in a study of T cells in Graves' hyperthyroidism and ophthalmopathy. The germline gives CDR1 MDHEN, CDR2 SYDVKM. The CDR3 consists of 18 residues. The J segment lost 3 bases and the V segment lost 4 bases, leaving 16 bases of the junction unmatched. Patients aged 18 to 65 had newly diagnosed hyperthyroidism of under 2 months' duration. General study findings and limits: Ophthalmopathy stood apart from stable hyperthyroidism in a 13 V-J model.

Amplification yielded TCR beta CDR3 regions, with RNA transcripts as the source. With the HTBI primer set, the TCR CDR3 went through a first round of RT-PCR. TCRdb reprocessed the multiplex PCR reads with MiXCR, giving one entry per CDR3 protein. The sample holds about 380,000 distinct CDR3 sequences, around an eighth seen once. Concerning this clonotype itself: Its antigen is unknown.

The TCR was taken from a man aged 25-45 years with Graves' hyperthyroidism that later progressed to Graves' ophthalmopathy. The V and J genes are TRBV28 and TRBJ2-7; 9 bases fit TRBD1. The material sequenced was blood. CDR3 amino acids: CASSYLFGQGQAGYEQYF. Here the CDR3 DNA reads TGTGCCAGCAGTTACCTGTTTGGACAGGGGCAGGCTGGCTACGAGCAGTACTTC.